Sequencing of this T cell receptor beta chain was carried out in a study of T cell repertoires in ileal Crohn's disease. Study details: Postoperative therapy was given to about half: fewer than 14 thiopurines, some 18 anti-TNF agents.

In regard to this clone: The antigen is undetermined.

Study-wide findings and caveats: Mucosal expansions were suggested to be mainly CD8 T cells.

This CDR3 contains 15 residues. Each sample's TCRB immunosequencing used around 510 nanograms of biopsy DNA. Measured with immunoSEQ multiplex PCR; TCRdb has only the in-frame clones, and not every one. This table has approximately 8,200 clones, 77% appearing once. Sequenced: ileal tissue. The TCR originated in an adult with Crohn's disease. The chain carries TRBV12-1 and TRBJ1-6; the table names TRBD1, a call not compared with the DNA. TRBV12-1 is annotated as a pseudogene. The CDR3 loop reads CASSQPGQPDSPLHF. CDR3 bases: TGTGCCAGCAGCCAGCCGGGACAGCCGGATTCACCCCTCCACTTT.